The 13 T cell receptor beta chains reported below all come from one sample, sequenced in a study of beta chain features in type 1 diabetes (dated by TCRdb to 2016 to 2019). Library creation used the immunoSEQ multiplex PCR assay. The entire amount of isolated RNA was reverse transcribed using the High Capacity cDNA Reverse Transcription Kit, so the sequenced TCRB transcripts were expressed ones. The source is immuneACCESS, and TCRdb retained only in-frame sequences with V and J called. Part of the clones is not carried over; for the studies checked, unresolved V genes explain less than half of this, and the remainder is unexplained. The sample records 300,000 to 450,000 clones, around 20% of which are singletons. The ten largest clonotypes hold around 0.045% of the sample. Sequenced: naive CD4+ T cells from blood. The label giving this sample's cell subset or site can be read as: true naive CD4+ T cells. Receptors originate from a woman aged 18 to 35 in good health.

The rearrangement links TRBV5-1 to TRBJ2-5, with TRBD2 matching 13 bases. After removal of 6 bases from V and 3 bases from J, the junction contained 5 bases not matched to a gene. Germline V gene lookup returns CDR1 SGHRS and CDR2 YFSETQ. The CDR3 has 15 amino acids. The CDR3 region is CASTGLAGAEETQYF. CDR3 bases: TGCGCCAGCACAGGACTAGCGGGAGCTGAAGAGACCCAGTACTTC.

The chain carries TRBV9 and TRBJ2-1; D gene uncertain. The CDR3 covers 16 residues. Between the trimmed V and J ends, which lost 0 bases and 0 bases, there was a span of 10 bases. CDR1 is SGDLS and CDR2 is YYNGEE in the germline V gene. The CDR3 loop is CASSVGEESSYNEQFF. The CDR3 DNA follows: TGTGCCAGCAGCGTAGGAGAGGAGAGCTCCTACAATGAGCAGTTCTTC. The full variable domain, with the rest looked up from reference TRBV9 and TRBJ2-1, is DSGVTQTPKHLITATGQRVTLRCSPRSGDLSVYWYQQSLDQGLQFLIQYYNGEERAKGNILERFSAQQFPDLHSELNLSSLELGDSALYFCASSVGEESSYNEQFFGPGTRLTVL.

This sequence joins TRBV30 and TRBJ1-2; 10 bases are a match to TRBD1. The germline V gene encodes CDR1 GTSNPN and CDR2 SVGIG (reference sequence). V dropped 3 bases and J dropped 4; count of bases not matched to a gene: 8. This CDR3 is 15 amino acids long. The CDR3 spells CAWRGGQGKTYGYTF. The CDR3 DNA follows: TGTGCCTGGAGGGGGGGACAGGGGAAAACCTATGGCTACACCTTC.

The genes are TRBV23-1 and TRBJ1-2, with 10 bases that match TRBD1. TRBV23-1 is identified as an open reading frame with a role that is uncertain. The trim removed 0 bases at V and 3 bases at J, leaving 4 bases unmatched. CDR3 length equals 16 residues. In DNA, the CDR3 is TGCGCCAGCAGTCAATCGCGGGACAGGGGTGACTATGGCTACACCTTC. The encoded protein is CASSQSRDRGDYGYTF.

This clone turned up a few times. This sequence joins TRBV25-1 and TRBJ1-1; D remains unclear. Germline CDR1 MGHDK, CDR2 SYGVNS. Trimming left V 8 bases short and J 1 base short, with 8 bases between. CDR3 length: 12 residues. The CDR3 bases are TGTGCCAGCCGAAGACAGAACACTGAAGCTTTCTTT. Its translation: CASRRQNTEAFF.

This clone has a handful of counts. V gene TRBV9 combines with J gene TRBJ1-4; 7 bases are a match to TRBD1. Germline loops: CDR1 SGDLS, CDR2 YYNGEE. Germline trimming cut 3 bases from V and 3 bases from J; bases unmatched to any gene: 2. The CDR3 loop spans 14 amino acids. The CDR3 sequence is CASSATGSNEKLFF. The CDR3 DNA follows: TGTGCCAGCAGCGCGACAGGGTCTAATGAAAAACTGTTTTTT.

This clone came up a few times. This sequence joins TRBV6-1 and TRBJ1-1; no definite D call. The CDR3 consists of 14 residues. Germline CDR1 is MNHNS and CDR2 is SASEGT. V gave up 10 bases and J gave up 1 base, with 16 bases separating them. CDR3 sequence (DNA): TGTGCCACCAACTCCGGCGGGCCGAACACTGAAGCTTTCTTT. Translation: CATNSGGPNTEAFF.

V and J are TRBV25-1 and TRBJ2-2; 7 bases match TRBD2. CDR3 size: 12 residues. Germline assignment: CDR1 MGHDK and CDR2 SYGVNS. V was clipped by 8 bases and J by 8 bases; unmatched bases: 5. CDR3 bases: TGTGCCAGCGAGGGGAGGGCTGGGGAGCTGTTTTTT. As protein: CASEGRAGELFF.

This clone was counted between two and nine times. This chain links TRBV20-1 with TRBJ1-4, with TRBD1 as a possible D gene (5 bases). V was pared by 2 bases and J by 8 bases, with 6 bases between. The CDR3 covers 11 residues. CDR1 is DFQATT and CDR2 is SNEGSKA in the germline V gene (reference sequence). The CDR3 region is CSARRQEKLFF. CDR3 bases: TGCAGTGCTAGACGACAGGAAAAACTGTTTTTT.

The chain is built from TRBV19 and TRBJ1-5; the match to TRBD1 covers 7 bases. The V segment lost 4 bases and the J segment 5 bases; nucleotides outside the gene matches: 5. The CDR3 is 14 amino acids. Germline CDR1 is LNHDA and CDR2 is SQIVND (reference sequence). The CDR3, as DNA: TGTGCCAGTAGTACCCAAGGGACAGATCAGCCCCAGCATTTT. The encoded protein is CASSTQGTDQPQHF.

The chain links TRBV5-4 to TRBJ2-2; D perhaps matches TRBD2 (5 bases). Between the trimmed V and J ends, which lost 2 bases and 4 bases, there was a span of 12 bases. This CDR3 has 15 amino acids. The V gene's germline CDR1 is SGHNT and CDR2 YYREEE (reference sequence). CDR3 sequence: CASSFGGLGTGELFF. In DNA, the CDR3 is TGTGCCAGCAGCTTCGGTGGACTTGGCACCGGGGAGCTGTTTTTT.

This clone was counted a few times. V usage is TRBV4-3 and J usage is TRBJ1-4; 10 nucleotides agree with TRBD1. The CDR3 runs to 18 residues. Per the germline V gene, CDR1 is LGHNA and CDR2 is YSLEER. The V segment lost 1 base and the J segment 0 bases; nucleotides outside the gene matches: 5. CDR3 amino acids: CASSQVGDRGATNEKLFF. The CDR3, as DNA: TGCGCCAGCAGCCAAGTAGGGGACAGGGGTGCAACTAATGAAAAACTGTTTTTT.

CDR3 sequence: CASSDPGGNYGYTF. Written as DNA, the CDR3 is TGTGCCAGCAGTGATCCGGGAGGTAACTATGGCTACACCTTC. V usage is TRBV25-1 and J usage is TRBJ1-2; the D is unclear. V shed 3 bases and J shed 1 base, with 9 bases lying between them. The CDR3 extends over 14 amino acids. CDR1 and CDR2 (germline): MGHDK, SYGVNS.